This TCR beta chain is drawn from a study of blood T cells in healthy people across ages. General observations from the study: Calculation of diversity from one million T cells yielded estimates considered to be underestimates. In long-lived donors, naive CD4+ cell counts and diversity exceeded those of aged donors. Age advanced and TCR beta diversity per million T cells fell, roughly linearly.

With a J-beta primer mix and a sample-barcoded 5' primer, a second PCR ran about 7 to 12 cycles. A template-switch adaptor that had 12 random nucleotides put a tag on each cDNA molecule. From the 5' RACE reads, TCRdb called clonotypes with MiXCR, one entry per CDR3 protein. Found here are fewer than 950,000 distinct CDR3 sequences, about 55% of them singletons; the top ten hold about 42%. The CDR3 totals 16 residues. Worth noting for this clonotype: What it binds is not known.

Sample: blood. The origin of this receptor is a man older than 75 in good health. This chain joins TRBV12-3 or TRBV12-4 and TRBJ2-5; perhaps TRBD1 as D (5 bases). The J call may be wrong; the DNA end is better matched by TRBJ2-7. CDR3 residues: CASSPQGPGNPNEQYF. DNA of the CDR3: TGTGCCAGCAGTCCCCAGGGCCCAGGGAACCCAAACGAGCAGTACTTC.